A single sample is the source of the 28 T cell receptor beta chains below, sequenced in a study of blood T cell repertoires in COVID-19. The method was immunoSEQ multiplex PCR; TCRdb's version includes in-frame clones alone and lacks a portion of them. The sample includes about 210,000 clones, 80% to 90% seen only once; the top ten take more than 9%. Sequencing input: peripheral blood. The source of these receptors is a man aged 50 to 60 with active or convalescent COVID-19.

The V gene is TRBV9, the J gene TRBJ1-6; weak D call: TRBD1 (5 bases). The V and J ends lost 0 bases and 0 bases respectively, with 7 bases between them. Germline-derived CDR1 and CDR2 are SGDLS and YYNGEE. The CDR3 loop spans 16 amino acids. In DNA, the CDR3 is TGTGCCAGCAGCGTAGGCGGGGGCTCCTATAATTCACCCCTCCACTTT. As protein: CASSVGGGSYNSPLHF.

This clone showed up just a few times. The chain combines TRBV18 with TRBJ2-5, with D possibly being TRBD2 (5 bases). Trimming pared 3 bases from V and 1 base from J, leaving 30 bases between. The CDR3 length is 21 residues. Germline CDR1 KGHSH, CDR2 LQKENI. CDR3 DNA sequence: TGTGCCAGCTCACCGTCGGTGTTGGCGGGCCTTCTCTCGAGCCTCCAAGAGACCCAGTACTTC. It is translated as CASSPSVLAGLLSSLQETQYF.

V gene TRBV2 combines with J gene TRBJ2-5; no firm D call. Trimming cost V 2 bases and J 1 base, with 8 bases left between them. The length of the CDR3 is 14 residues. The germline gives CDR1 SNHLY, CDR2 FYNNEI. CDR3 in amino acids: CASSELTPQETQYF. Here the CDR3 DNA reads TGTGCCAGCAGTGAATTGACACCCCAAGAGACCCAGTACTTC.

This chain uses TRBV25-1 with TRBJ2-7; no clear D. CDR3 size: 15 residues. Trimming pared 3 bases from V and 1 base from J, leaving 13 bases between. Germline V gene data show CDR1 as MGHDK and CDR2 as SYGVNS. The CDR3, as DNA: TGTGCCAGCAGTGATTCTCCTGGAGCTTCCTACGAGCAGTACGTC. This codes for CASSDSPGASYEQYV.

A few counts support this clone. The chain joins TRBV6-5 to TRBJ2-1, with D perhaps matching TRBD2 (6 bases). Per germline, CDR1 MNHEY and CDR2 SVGAGI. CDR3 length: 14 amino acids. Between the trimmed V and J ends, which lost 8 bases and 1 base, there was a span of 12 bases. CDR3 residues: CASSPEGSYNEQFF. The CDR3 DNA is TGTGCCAGCTCCCCGGAGGGTTCCTACAATGAGCAGTTCTTC.

The V gene is TRBV28, the J gene TRBJ1-5, with 11 bases aligning to TRBD1. Germline values: CDR1 MDHEN, CDR2 SYDVKM. The CDR3 loop spans 19 amino acids. Losses at the gene ends were 2 bases for V and 4 bases for J; bases not matched to a gene: 13. CDR3 region: CASSLRGTEGQGGNQPQHF. The CDR3 DNA follows: TGTGCCAGCAGTTTAAGGGGGACCGAGGGACAGGGGGGAAATCAGCCCCAGCATTTT.

The chain employs TRBV28 and TRBJ1-2, with 11 bases lining up with TRBD1. Trimming at V came to 4 bases and at J to 5 bases, leaving 15 bases not matched to a gene. The CDR3 length is 18 residues. Germline lookup yields CDR1 MDHEN and CDR2 SYDVKM. The CDR3 sequence: CASSSTIAGTGGLYGYTF. The DNA for the CDR3 is TGTGCCAGCAGTTCCACGATCGCCGGGACAGGGGGATTGTATGGCTACACCTTC.

The J gene is TRBJ2-7, the V gene TRBV7-6, with 11 bases identical to TRBD2. This CDR3 contains 16 residues. V dropped 5 bases and J dropped 2; count of bases not matched to a gene: 8. Germline-derived CDR1 and CDR2 are SGHVS and FNYEAQ. The chain's CDR3 is CASSPGTSGATYEQYV. For the CDR3, the DNA is TGTGCCAGCAGCCCCGGGACTAGCGGCGCTACCTACGAGCAGTACGTC.

The chain joins TRBV29-1 to TRBJ2-7, with D unclear. V was pared by 7 bases and J by 0 bases, with 13 bases between. In germline, CDR1 is SQVTM, CDR2 ANQGSEA. This CDR3 spans 13 amino acids. The CDR3 loop reads CSALSADSYEQYV. Written as DNA, the CDR3 is TGCAGCGCCCTGTCTGCAGACTCCTACGAGCAGTACGTC.

This clone was counted only a few times. The chain links TRBV11-2 to TRBJ1-1; D is perhaps TRBD1 (5 bases). Germline V gene sequence: CDR1 SGHAT, CDR2 FQNNGV. The V gene lost 5 bases and the J gene lost 1 base, with 14 bases spanning the gap. This CDR3 contains 15 residues. The CDR3 spells CASSPYQGRNTEAFF. The CDR3 DNA is TGTGCCAGCAGCCCGTATCAGGGTCGGAACACTGAAGCTTTCTTT. The entire variable domain, with the rest obtained from reference TRBV11-2 and TRBJ1-1, is as follows: EAGVAQSPRYKIIEKRQSVAFWCNPISGHATLYWYQQILGQGPKLLIQFQNNGVVDDSQLPKDRFSAERLKGVDSTLKIQPAKLEDSAVYLCASSPYQGRNTEAFFGQGTRLTVV.

The chain recombines TRBV11-2 with TRBJ1-2, with D possibly being TRBD1 (5 bases). Germline CDR1 SGHAT, CDR2 FQNNGV. CDR3 length: 14 residues. Trimming shortened V by 4 bases and J by 5 bases, and 14 bases separated the two germline ends. The CDR3 loop reads CASSSGGQDYGYTF. CDR3 coding DNA: TGTGCCAGCAGCTCCGGTGGACAAGATTATGGCTACACCTTC. Based on the CDR3 plus reference TRBV11-2 and TRBJ1-2, the full variable domain is EAGVAQSPRYKIIEKRQSVAFWCNPISGHATLYWYQQILGQGPKLLIQFQNNGVVDDSQLPKDRFSAERLKGVDSTLKIQPAKLEDSAVYLCASSSGGQDYGYTFGSGTRLTVV.

This chain joins TRBV29-1 and TRBJ1-4, with D perhaps matching TRBD1 (6 bases). Looked up from germline, CDR1 is SQVTM and CDR2 is ANQGSEA. This CDR3 region has 14 residues. V was cut by 6 bases and J by 7 bases, with 18 bases left in between. The CDR3 DNA sequence: TGCAGCGTCACGGGGGGCAGCGGGCGTGAAAAACTGTTTTTT. It yields the protein CSVTGGSGREKLFF.

The sample holds a few counts of this clone. The V call is TRBV15, the J call TRBJ2-4; TRBD2 agrees at 7 bases. Germline-derived CDR1 and CDR2 are LNHNV and YYDKDF (reference sequence). CDR3 size: 17 residues. V shed 0 bases, J shed 2 bases, and the junction held 7 bases outside the gene matches. This CDR3 is CATSRDPMGLTKNIQYF. For the CDR3, the DNA is TGTGCCACCAGCAGAGATCCAATGGGACTAACCAAAAACATTCAGTACTTC.

This chain uses TRBV10-3 with TRBJ2-1; TRBD1 agrees at 9 bases. J lost 11 bases, V lost 3 bases, and 5 bases had no gene match. This CDR3 is built from 13 residues. CDR1 ENHRY and CDR2 SYGVKD come from the germline V gene. CDR3 DNA: TGTGCCATCAGTGATCGGGACAGGGAGAAGCAGTTCTTC. Its protein product is CAISDRDREKQFF.

The chain links TRBV4-3 to TRBJ2-7; TRBD2 is a possible D gene (5 bases). V lost 1 base to trimming and J lost 0 bases, with 10 bases between them. Germline lookup yields CDR1 LGHNA and CDR2 YSLEER. This CDR3 contains 15 residues. CDR3: CASSQVAGSSYEQYF. CDR3 in DNA: TGCGCCAGCAGCCAAGTGGCGGGTAGCTCCTACGAGCAGTACTTC.

The chain joins TRBV6-7 to TRBJ2-7; D is uncertain. TRBV6-7 is placed among ORFs of uncertain function. The V end lost 8 bases, the J end lost 1 base, and 18 bases lay between the germline ends. This CDR3 has 15 amino acids. The CDR3 is CASQRPDSGSYEQYF. The CDR3 DNA is TGTGCCAGCCAAAGACCAGACTCGGGTTCCTACGAGCAGTACTTC.

The chain has TRBV9 and TRBJ1-1; the match to TRBD1 covers 7 bases. Per germline, CDR1 SGDLS and CDR2 YYNGEE. The CDR3 covers 19 residues. J lost 0 bases, V lost 0 bases, and 14 bases had no gene match. The chain's CDR3 is CASSVETPLPGTVNTEAFF. In nucleotides, the CDR3 is TGTGCCAGCAGCGTAGAAACGCCACTCCCGGGGACAGTGAACACTGAAGCTTTCTTT.

The J gene is TRBJ1-2, the V gene TRBV15; D call uncertain. The CDR3 runs to 14 residues. The germline V and J ends were trimmed by 1 base and 8 bases, with 14 bases remaining between them. Germline loops: CDR1 LNHNV, CDR2 YYDKDF (reference sequence). The CDR3: CATSRAGSSGGYTF. The CDR3 bases are TGTGCCACCAGCAGAGCTGGAAGCTCGGGGGGCTACACCTTC.

CDR3 bases: TGTGCCAGCTCGCATCAGACTAGCATTAGAGAGACCCAGTACTTC. This codes for CASSHQTSIRETQYF. The V call is TRBV18, the J call TRBJ2-5, with 7 nucleotides matching TRBD2. The V gene's germline CDR1 is KGHSH and CDR2 LQKENI. This CDR3 has 15 amino acids. Unmatched junction bases numbered 11, after V lost 6 bases and J lost 4 bases.

The CDR3 DNA follows: TGTGCCAGCAGCCGTCTAGGACAGGGGCCCTACAATGAGCAGTTCTTC. It codes for CASSRLGQGPYNEQFF. V and J are TRBV3-1 (or the pseudogene TRBV3-2) and TRBJ2-1, with TRBD1 matching over 9 bases. The J segment lost 2 bases and the V segment lost 4 bases, leaving 6 bases of the junction unmatched. This CDR3 is built from 16 residues. Germline-derived CDR1 and CDR2 are LGHDT and YNNKEL (reference sequence).

This chain links TRBV6-5 with TRBJ1-6, with 8 bases lining up with TRBD1. Germline trimming cut 4 bases from V and 12 bases from J; bases unmatched to any gene: 5. The CDR3 length is 13 residues. The germline V gene has CDR1 MNHEY and CDR2 SVGAGI. This CDR3 reads CASSSTGGGPLHF. CDR3 DNA: TGTGCCAGCAGTTCCACAGGGGGAGGACCCCTCCACTTT.

This rearrangement joins TRBV5-5 to TRBJ1-2; 7 bases agree with TRBD1. Trimming took 4 bases from V and 2 from J; bases not matched to a gene: 5. The CDR3 loop spans 14 amino acids. Germline-derived CDR1 and CDR2 are SGHKS and YYEKEE (reference sequence). CDR3 residues: CASSALGQNYGYTF. CDR3 in DNA: TGTGCCAGCAGCGCCCTGGGACAGAACTATGGCTACACCTTC.

This clone appeared a single time. The rearrangement links TRBV19 to TRBJ1-5; no firm D call. The V and J ends lost 8 bases and 2 bases respectively, with 10 bases between them. Germline V gene data show CDR1 as LNHDA and CDR2 as SQIVND (reference sequence). This CDR3 comprises 13 residues. CDR3 sequence (DNA): TGTGCCAGTGGAAGCACAGGCAATCAGCCCCAGCATTTT. It yields the protein CASGSTGNQPQHF.

The chain links TRBV19 to TRBJ1-4; no clear D. CDR1 and CDR2 from the germline V gene are LNHDA and SQIVND (reference sequence). The CDR3 consists of 12 residues. V lost 6 bases to trimming and J lost 5 bases, with 7 bases between them. The CDR3 DNA reads as TGTGCCAGTAGGCCGCGGAATGAAAAACTGTTTTTT. This translates into CASRPRNEKLFF. Filled out from reference TRBV19 and TRBJ1-4, the complete variable domain reads DGGITQSPKYLFRKEGQNVTLSCEQNLNHDAMYWYRQDPGQGLRLIYYSQIVNDFQKGDIAEGYSVSREKKESFPLTVTSAQKNPTAFYLCASRPRNEKLFFGSGTQLSVL.

The chain combines TRBV28 with TRBJ1-1, with D possibly TRBD1 on 5 matching bases. Germline loops: CDR1 MDHEN, CDR2 SYDVKM. V lost 8 bases, J lost 4 bases, and 11 bases lay in between. The CDR3 totals 12 residues. The CDR3 nucleotides are TGTGCCAGCGGAGCGGGGGGCACTGAAGCTTTCTTT. Protein: CASGAGGTEAFF.

CDR3 sequence (DNA): TGTGCCAGCAGCAAATTCACAGGGGCGAACACTGAAGCTTTCTTT. Encoded protein: CASSKFTGANTEAFF. The chain uses TRBV5-6 and TRBJ1-1; 7 bases map to TRBD1. The CDR3 spans 15 residues. V lost 4 bases, J lost 1 base, and 7 bases stayed unmatched. The V gene's germline CDR1 is SGHDT and CDR2 YYEEEE. Based on the CDR3 plus reference TRBV5-6 and TRBJ1-1, the full variable domain is DAGVTQSPTHLIKTRGQQVTLRCSPKSGHDTVSWYQQALGQGPQFIFQYYEEEERQRGNFPDRFSGHQFPNYSSELNVNALLLGDSALYLCASSKFTGANTEAFFGQGTRLTVV.

The chain joins TRBV28 to TRBJ2-7; tentatively, D is TRBD1 (6 bases). Trimming removed 3 bases from V and 6 bases from J, with 15 bases in between. Germline CDR1 and CDR2: MDHEN and SYDVKM. The CDR3 extends over 14 amino acids. The CDR3 loop is CASSLDSGGREQYF. The CDR3 DNA follows: TGTGCCAGCAGTTTGGACAGTGGAGGACGCGAGCAGTACTTC.

There are a few counts of this clone. This sequence joins TRBV19 and TRBJ1-5, with 12 bases fitting TRBD1. V lost 9 bases and J lost 3; bases outside the gene matches: 6. CDR1 and CDR2 from the germline V gene are LNHDA and SQIVND (reference sequence). CDR3 size: 15 residues. The CDR3 spells CASLGTGGNNQPQHF. The CDR3 region has the DNA TGTGCCAGCCTCGGGACAGGGGGCAACAATCAGCCCCAGCATTTT.